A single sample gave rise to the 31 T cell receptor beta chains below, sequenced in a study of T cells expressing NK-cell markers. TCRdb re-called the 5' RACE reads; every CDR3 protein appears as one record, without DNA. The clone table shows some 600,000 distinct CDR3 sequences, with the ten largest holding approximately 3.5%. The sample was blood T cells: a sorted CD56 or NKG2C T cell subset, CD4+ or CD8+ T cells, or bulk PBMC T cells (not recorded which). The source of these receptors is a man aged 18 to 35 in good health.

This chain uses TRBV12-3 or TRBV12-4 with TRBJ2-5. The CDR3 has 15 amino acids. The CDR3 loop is CASSLLSRPQETQYF.

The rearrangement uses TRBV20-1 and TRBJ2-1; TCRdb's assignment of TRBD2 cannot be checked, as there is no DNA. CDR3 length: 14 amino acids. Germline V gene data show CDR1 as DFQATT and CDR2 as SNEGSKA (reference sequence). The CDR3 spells CSASLVAGGEPGFF.

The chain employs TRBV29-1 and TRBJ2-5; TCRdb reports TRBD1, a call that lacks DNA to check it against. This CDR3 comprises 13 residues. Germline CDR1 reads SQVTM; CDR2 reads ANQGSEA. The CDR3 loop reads CSVVGRVIETQYF. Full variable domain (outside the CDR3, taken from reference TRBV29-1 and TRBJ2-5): SAVISQKPSRDICQRGTSLTIQCQVDSQVTMMFWYRQQPGQSLTLIATANQGSEATYESGFVIDKFPISRPNLTFSTLTVSNMSPEDSSIYLCSVVGRVIETQYFGPGTRLLVL.

The CDR3: CASSRPTSGADNEQFF. This sequence joins TRBV6-1 and TRBJ2-1; TCRdb names TRBD2, which stays unverified in the absence of DNA. The CDR3 runs to 16 residues. CDR1 MNHNS and CDR2 SASEGT come from the germline V gene.

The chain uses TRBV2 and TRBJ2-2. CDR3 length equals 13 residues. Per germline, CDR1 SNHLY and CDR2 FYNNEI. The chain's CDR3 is CASRLLNTGELFF.

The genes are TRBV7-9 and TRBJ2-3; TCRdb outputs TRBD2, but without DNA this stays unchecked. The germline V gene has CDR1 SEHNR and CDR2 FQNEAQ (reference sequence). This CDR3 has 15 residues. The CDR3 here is CASSLREGVEDTQYF.

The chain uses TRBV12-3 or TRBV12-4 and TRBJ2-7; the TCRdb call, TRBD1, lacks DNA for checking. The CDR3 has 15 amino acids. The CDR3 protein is CASSQSGTTPYEQYF.

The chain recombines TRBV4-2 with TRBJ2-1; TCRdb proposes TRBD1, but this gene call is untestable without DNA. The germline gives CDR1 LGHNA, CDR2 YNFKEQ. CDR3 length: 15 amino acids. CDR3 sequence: CASSQESGALTEQFF.

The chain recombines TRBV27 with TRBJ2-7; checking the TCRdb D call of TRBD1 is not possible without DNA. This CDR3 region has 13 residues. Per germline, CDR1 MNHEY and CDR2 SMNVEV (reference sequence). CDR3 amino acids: CASRGLGSYEQYF.

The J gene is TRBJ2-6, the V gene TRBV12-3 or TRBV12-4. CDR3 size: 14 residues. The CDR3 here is CASRLGSGANVLTF.

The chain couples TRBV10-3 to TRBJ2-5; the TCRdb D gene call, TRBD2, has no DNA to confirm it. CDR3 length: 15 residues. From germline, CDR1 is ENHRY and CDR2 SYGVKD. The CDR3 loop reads CAISLGLAGKETQYF.

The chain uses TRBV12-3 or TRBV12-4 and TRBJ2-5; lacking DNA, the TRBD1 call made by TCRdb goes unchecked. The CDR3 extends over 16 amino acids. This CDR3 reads CASSLGQGVTQETQYF.

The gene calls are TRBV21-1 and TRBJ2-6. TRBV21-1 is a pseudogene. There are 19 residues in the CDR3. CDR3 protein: CASSKGHARSASGANVLTF.

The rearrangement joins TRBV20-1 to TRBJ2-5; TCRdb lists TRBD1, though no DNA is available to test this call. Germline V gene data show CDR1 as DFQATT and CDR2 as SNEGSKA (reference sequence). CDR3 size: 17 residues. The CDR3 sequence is CSAPLSRDRESSETQYF.

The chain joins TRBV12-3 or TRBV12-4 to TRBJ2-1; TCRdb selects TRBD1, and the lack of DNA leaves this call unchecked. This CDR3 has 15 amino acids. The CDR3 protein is CASHRSGSSYNEQFF.

The CDR3: CASSLRLGLIYEQYF. The gene calls are TRBV5-1 and TRBJ2-7; the TCRdb call, TRBD2, lacks DNA for checking. The CDR3 has 15 amino acids. The germline V gene encodes CDR1 SGHRS and CDR2 YFSETQ. The complete variable domain, with remaining parts taken from reference TRBV5-1 and TRBJ2-7, reads KAGVTQTPRYLIKTRGQQVTLSCSPISGHRSVSWYQQTPGQGLQFLFEYFSETQRNKGNFPGRFSGRQFSNSRSEMNVSTLELGDSALYLCASSLRLGLIYEQYFGPGTRLTVT.

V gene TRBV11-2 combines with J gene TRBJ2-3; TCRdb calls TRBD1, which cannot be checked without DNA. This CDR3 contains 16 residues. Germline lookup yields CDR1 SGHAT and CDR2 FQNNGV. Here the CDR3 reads CASSLVTGGHTDTQYF.

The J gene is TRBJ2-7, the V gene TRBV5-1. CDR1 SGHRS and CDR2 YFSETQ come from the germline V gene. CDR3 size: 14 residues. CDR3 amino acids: CASSLTGSSYEQYF.

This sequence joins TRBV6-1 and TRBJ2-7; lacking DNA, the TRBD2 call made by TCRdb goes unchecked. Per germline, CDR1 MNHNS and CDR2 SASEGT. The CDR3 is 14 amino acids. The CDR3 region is CASTNLGVRAEQYF.

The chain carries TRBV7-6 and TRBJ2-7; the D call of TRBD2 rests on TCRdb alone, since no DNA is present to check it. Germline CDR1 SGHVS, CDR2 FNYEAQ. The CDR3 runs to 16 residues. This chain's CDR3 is CASSFMLGQRTYEQYF.

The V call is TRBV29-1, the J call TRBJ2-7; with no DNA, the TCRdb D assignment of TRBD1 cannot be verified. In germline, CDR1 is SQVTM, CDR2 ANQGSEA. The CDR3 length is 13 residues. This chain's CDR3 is CSVYLDGAYEQYF.

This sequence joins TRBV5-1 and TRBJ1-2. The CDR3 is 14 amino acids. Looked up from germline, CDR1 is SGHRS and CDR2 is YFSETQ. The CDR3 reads CASSLAYRRDGYTF.

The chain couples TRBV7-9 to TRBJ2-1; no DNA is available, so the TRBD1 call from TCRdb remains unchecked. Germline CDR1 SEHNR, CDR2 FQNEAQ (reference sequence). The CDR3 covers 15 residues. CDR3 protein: CASSLDGQGYSEQFF.

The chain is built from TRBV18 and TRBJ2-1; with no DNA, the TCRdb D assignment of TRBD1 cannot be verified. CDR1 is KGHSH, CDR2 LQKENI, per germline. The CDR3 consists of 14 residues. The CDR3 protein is CASSPPEGYDEQFF.

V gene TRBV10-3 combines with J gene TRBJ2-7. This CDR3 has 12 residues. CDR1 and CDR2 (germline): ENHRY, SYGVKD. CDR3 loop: CAISESDYWQYF.

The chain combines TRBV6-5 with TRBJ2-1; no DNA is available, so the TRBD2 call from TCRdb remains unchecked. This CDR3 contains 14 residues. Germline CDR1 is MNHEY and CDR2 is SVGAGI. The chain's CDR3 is CASSYEAGGYEQFF.

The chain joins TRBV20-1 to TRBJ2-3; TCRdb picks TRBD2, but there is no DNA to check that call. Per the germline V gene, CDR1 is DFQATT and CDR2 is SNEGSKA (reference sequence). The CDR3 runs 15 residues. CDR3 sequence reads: CSANRLAGDLDTQYF.

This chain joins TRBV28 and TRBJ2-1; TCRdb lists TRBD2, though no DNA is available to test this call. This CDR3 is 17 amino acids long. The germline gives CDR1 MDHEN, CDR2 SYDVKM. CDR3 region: CASSFRNSLAGDNEQFF.

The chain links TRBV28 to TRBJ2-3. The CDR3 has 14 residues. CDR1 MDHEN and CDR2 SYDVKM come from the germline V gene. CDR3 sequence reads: CASSSPGDTDTQYF.

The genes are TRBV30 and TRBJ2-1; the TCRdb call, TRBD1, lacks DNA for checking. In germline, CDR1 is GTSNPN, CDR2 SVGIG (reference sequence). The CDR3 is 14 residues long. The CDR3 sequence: CAWSGEQGTIEQFF. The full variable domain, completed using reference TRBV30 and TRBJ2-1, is SQTIHQWPATLVQPVGSPLSLECTVEGTSNPNLYWYRQAAGRGLQLLFYSVGIGQISSEVPQNLSASRPQDRQFILSSKKLLLSDSGFYLCAWSGEQGTIEQFFGPGTRLTVL.

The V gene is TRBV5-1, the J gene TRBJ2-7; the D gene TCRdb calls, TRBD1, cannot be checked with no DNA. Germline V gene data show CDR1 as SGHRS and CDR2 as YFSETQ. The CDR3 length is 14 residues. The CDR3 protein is CASSLAPGGDEQYF.